The rows below give T cell receptor beta chains drawn from one sample of a study of CD8 T cells in Susac syndrome. Using its own MiXCR run on the immunoSEQ multiplex PCR reads, TCRdb lists one record per CDR3 protein. The profile shows hundreds of thousands of distinct CDR3 sequences, roughly 94% of them singletons. Material: CD4+ T cells from PBMCs. The receptors were sampled from a human donor with multiple sclerosis. CDR3s include the opening cysteine and the closing phenylalanine or tryptophan. A D gene is named only where the DNA matches it firmly. Size is omitted from some rows. Given values are once, few, many or a class for expanded clones.

>-|TRBV6-6|TRBJ2-2|-
CASSLGPANTGELFF
TGTGCCAGCAGTTTAGGCCCTGCGAACACCGGGGAGCTGTTTTTT
>TRBD1|TRBV29-1|TRBJ1-2|-
CSVEEQGAKYGYTF
TGCAGCGTTGAGGAACAGGGGGCGAAGTATGGCTACACCTTC
>-|TRBV3-1|TRBJ2-4|-
CASSQEPGAGIQYF
TGTGCCAGCAGCCAAGAACCTGGGGCAGGCATTCAGTACTTC
>-|TRBV15|TRBJ1-1|-
CATSRDFGGAFF
TGTGCCACCAGCAGAGATTTTGGCGGAGCTTTCTTT
>-|TRBV11-2|TRBJ1-2|-
CASSLGRGSVYGYTF
TGTGCCAGCAGCTTAGGACGGGGTAGCGTCTATGGCTACACCTTC
>-|TRBV3-1|TRBJ2-6|-
CASSQQGSGANVLTF
TGTGCCAGCAGCCAACAGGGCTCTGGGGCCAACGTCCTGACTTTC
>-|TRBV7-2|TRBJ2-3|-
CASRERPPDTQYF
TGTGCCAGCAGGGAAAGGCCGCCGGATACGCAGTATTTT
>TRBD1|TRBV29-1|TRBJ1-2|-
CSVDRTGVDGYTF
TGCAGCGTAGATAGGACAGGGGTCGATGGCTACACCTTC
>-|TRBV29-1|TRBJ1-4|-
CSACVDPTNEKLFF
TGCAGCGCCTGTGTAGACCCAACTAATGAAAAACTGTTTTTT
>-|TRBV25-1|TRBJ2-1|-
CASSEGPREQFF
TGTGCCAGCAGTGAAGGGCCCCGTGAGCAGTTCTTC
>-|TRBV29-1|TRBJ2-2|-
CSAAVVATGELFF
TGCAGCGCCGCCGTGGTAGCGACCGGGGAGCTGTTTTTT
>-|TRBV20-1|TRBJ1-5|-
CSARRRAGDNQPQHF
TGCAGTGCCCGAAGAAGGGCAGGGGACAATCAGCCCCAGCATTTT
>-|TRBV9|TRBJ2-2|-
CASSAEGVNTGELFF
TGTGCCAGCAGCGCCGAGGGAGTGAACACCGGGGAGCTGTTTTTT
>-|TRBV29-1|TRBJ1-4|few
CSVGQINEKLFF
TGCAGCGTTGGCCAGATAAATGAAAAACTGTTTTTT
>TRBD2|TRBV9|TRBJ2-3|once
CASSVRASGEDTQYF
TGTGCCAGCAGCGTGAGGGCTAGCGGGGAAGATACGCAGTATTTT
>-|TRBV19|TRBJ1-5|once
CASLSRHGNQPQHF
TGTGCCAGTCTCTCCCGTCATGGCAATCAGCCCCAGCATTTT
>TRBD1|TRBV27|TRBJ2-7|-
CASISGTGYEQYF
TGTGCCAGCATTTCCGGGACAGGCTACGAGCAGTACTTC
>-|TRBV29-1|TRBJ2-3|-
CSVKRGTDTQYF
TGCAGCGTTAAAAGGGGCACAGATACGCAGTATTTT
>-|TRBV11-2|TRBJ2-5|-
CASSLDQRGWETQYF
TGTGCCAGCAGCTTAGATCAACGCGGCTGGGAGACCCAGTACTTC
>-|TRBV12-3/TRBV12-4|TRBJ2-5|-
CASSFVSELETQYF
TGTGCCAGCAGTTTTGTCTCGGAATTAGAGACCCAGTACTTC
>-|TRBV5-1|TRBJ2-3|-
CASSNPPTRGSQYF
TGCGCCAGCAGCAACCCCCCTACCCGTGGGTCGCAGTATTTT
>-|TRBV20-1|TRBJ1-2|-
CSARDSYGYTF
TGCAGTGCTAGGGACAGCTATGGCTACACCTTC